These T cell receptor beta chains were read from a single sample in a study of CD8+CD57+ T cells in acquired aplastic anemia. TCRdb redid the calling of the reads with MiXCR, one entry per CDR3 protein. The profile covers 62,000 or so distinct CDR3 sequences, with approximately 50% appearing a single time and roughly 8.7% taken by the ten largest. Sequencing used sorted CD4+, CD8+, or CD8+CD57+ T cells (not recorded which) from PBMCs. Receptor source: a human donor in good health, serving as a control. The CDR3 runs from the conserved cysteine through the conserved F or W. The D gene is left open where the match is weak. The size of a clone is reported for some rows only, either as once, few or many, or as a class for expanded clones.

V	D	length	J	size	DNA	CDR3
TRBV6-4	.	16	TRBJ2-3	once	TGTGCCAGCAGCGACTCTCCAGGCCAGATCGCAGATACGCAGTATTTT	CASSDSPGQIADTQYF
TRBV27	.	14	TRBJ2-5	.	TGTGCCAGCAGTTTATTCTCCAGCGGAGAGACCCAGTACTTC	CASSLFSSGETQYF
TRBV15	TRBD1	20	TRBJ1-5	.	TGTGCCACCAGCAGAGATAAGAGGGACAGGGGTCCTGGGAGCAATCAGCCCCAGCATTTT	CATSRDKRDRGPGSNQPQHF
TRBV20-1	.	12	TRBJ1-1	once	TGCAGTGCTAGAAAGCAACCGGACTGGGCTTTCTTT	CSARKQPDWAFF
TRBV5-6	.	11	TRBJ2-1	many	TGTGCCAGCAGCTTGTCAGGTGAGCAGTTCTTC	CASSLSGEQFF
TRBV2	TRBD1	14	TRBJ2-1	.	TGTGCCAGCAGGTTGACAGGGACCTACAATGAGCAGTTCTTC	CASRLTGTYNEQFF
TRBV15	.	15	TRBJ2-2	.	TGCGCCATCAGCAGAGATCGACTCTACACCGGGGAGCTGTTTTTT	CAISRDRLYTGELFF
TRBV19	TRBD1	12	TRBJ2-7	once	TGTGCCGCGGGGGACAGGGTCTACGAGCAGTACTTC	CAAGDRVYEQYF
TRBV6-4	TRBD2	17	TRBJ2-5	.	TGTGCCAGCAGCGTCAGAGTATGGACTAGCGGGCAAGAGACCCAGTACTTC	CASSVRVWTSGQETQYF
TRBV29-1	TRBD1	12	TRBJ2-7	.	TGCAGCGTCGGGACAGGAGTCTACGAGCAGTACTTC	CSVGTGVYEQYF
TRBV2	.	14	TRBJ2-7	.	TGTGCCAGCAGTGCCGGGACAAAAGGGAACGAGCAGTACTTC	CASSAGTKGNEQYF
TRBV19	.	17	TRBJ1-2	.	TGTGCCAGTACCGGGGGAGCCAGGGCCCTTATTAACTATGGCTACACCTTC	CASTGGARALINYGYTF
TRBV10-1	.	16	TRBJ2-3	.	TGCGCCAGCAGTGATACCCCTTCCAACCCCACAGATACGCAGTATTTT	CASSDTPSNPTDTQYF
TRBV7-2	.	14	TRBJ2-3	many	TGTGCCAGCAGCTCAGCGGACTTAAGCGATACGCAGTATTTT	CASSSADLSDTQYF
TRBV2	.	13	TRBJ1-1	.	TGTGCCAGCATCGTTGACCAGGGATGGGGAGCTTTCTTT	CASIVDQGWGAFF
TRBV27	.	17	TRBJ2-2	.	TGTGCCAGCAGTTTAAACAGGGTACCTTCGAACACCGGGGAGCTGTTTTTT	CASSLNRVPSNTGELFF
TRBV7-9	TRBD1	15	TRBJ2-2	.	TGTGCCAGCAGCCTGACAGGGAAGGATAGCGGGGAGCTGTTTTTT	CASSLTGKDSGELFF
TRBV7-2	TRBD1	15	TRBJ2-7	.	TGTGCCAGCAGCTTAGGGGGCAGGGGGCACTACGAGCAGTACTTC	CASSLGGRGHYEQYF
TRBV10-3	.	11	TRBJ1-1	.	TGTGCCATCGGAAAGGACACTGAAGCTTTCTTT	CAIGKDTEAFF
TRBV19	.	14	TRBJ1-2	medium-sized	TGTGCCAGTAGCCAGGCCGGCAAAGCCTATGGCTACACCTTC	CASSQAGKAYGYTF
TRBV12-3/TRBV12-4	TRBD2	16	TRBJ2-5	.	TGTGCCAGCAGTTTAGGCCGACTAGCGGGGGAAGAGACCCAGTACTTC	CASSLGRLAGEETQYF
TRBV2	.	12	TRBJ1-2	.	TGTGCCAGCAGTCCAGGGGTCTATGGCTACACCTTC	CASSPGVYGYTF